This T cell receptor beta chain derives from a study of cytomegalovirus exposure and HLA in healthy donors. In the PCR, 60 Vbeta and 13 Jbeta primers were used. Repertoires were generated with immunoSEQ multiplex PCR, while TCRdb's copy carries only in-frame clones and drops some. The sample holds 150,000 to 180,000 clones, around 75% seen once. In the case of this clone: Its antigen remains unidentified.

The CDR3 has 17 residues. With 0 bases clipped from V and 0 bases from J, the junction kept 6 bases outside the gene matches. CDR1 and CDR2 (germline): SGDLS, YYNGEE. Findings of the study overall: From TCR beta sequences, most subjects' HLA-A and HLA-B alleles were reportedly predicted accurately.

The clonotype originates from a man younger than 35 in good health and CMV-seronegative. The specimen was PBMCs. The chain joins TRBV9 to TRBJ2-1; 7 nucleotides align to TRBD1. CDR3 nucleotide sequence: TGTGCCAGCAGCGTAGCGGGACAGAGCCTCTCCTACAATGAGCAGTTCTTC. It encodes CASSVAGQSLSYNEQFF.